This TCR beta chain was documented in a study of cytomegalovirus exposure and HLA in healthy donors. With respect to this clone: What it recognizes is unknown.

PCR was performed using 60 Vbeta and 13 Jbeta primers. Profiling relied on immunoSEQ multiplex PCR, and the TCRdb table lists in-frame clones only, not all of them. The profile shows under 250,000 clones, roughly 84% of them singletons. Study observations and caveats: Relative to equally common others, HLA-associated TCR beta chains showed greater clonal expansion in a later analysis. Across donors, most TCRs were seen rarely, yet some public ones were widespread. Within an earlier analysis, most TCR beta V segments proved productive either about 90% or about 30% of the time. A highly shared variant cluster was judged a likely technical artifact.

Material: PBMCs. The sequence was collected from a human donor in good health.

The CDR3 sequence is CSVLRGLDTEAFF. CDR3 coding DNA: TGCAGCGTACTAAGGGGTTTGGACACTGAAGCTTTCTTT. The chain is built from TRBV29-1 and TRBJ1-1; possible D gene TRBD1, 5 bases. Germline CDR1 reads SQVTM; CDR2 reads ANQGSEA. This CDR3 is 13 amino acids long. Deletions cut 6 bases from V and 3 bases from J, with 14 bases between.